The 7 T cell receptor beta chains below all came from one sample that was sequenced in a study of blood T cell repertoires in COVID-19. The repertoire was sequenced with immunoSEQ multiplex PCR; TCRdb's copy has only in-frame clones and lacks some. The sample consists of roughly 280,000 clones, roughly nine tenths of them appearing once. Sequencing was carried out using peripheral blood. These TCRs come from a woman in her fifties or sixties who had recovered from COVID-19.

CDR3 amino acids: CASSTPQVQYNEQFF. The CDR3 DNA reads as TGTGCCAGTAGTACCCCACAAGTCCAGTACAATGAGCAGTTCTTC. J is TRBJ2-1 and V is TRBV19; D gene ambiguous. CDR3 size: 15 residues. Germline CDR1 LNHDA, CDR2 SQIVND (reference sequence). V was shortened by 4 bases and J by 4 bases, with 14 bases between the two germline ends.

This clone was recorded once. This rearrangement joins TRBV4-3 to TRBJ2-1; perhaps TRBD1 as D (6 bases). This CDR3 has 17 residues. CDR1 is LGHNA and CDR2 is YSLEER in the germline V gene. Trimming pared 0 bases from V and 9 bases from J, leaving 21 bases between. The DNA of the CDR3 is TGCGCCAGCAGCCAAGATGCAACAGGGCGGGTGGGAAGTGAGCAGTTCTTC. As protein: CASSQDATGRVGSEQFF.

The V and J genes are TRBV2 and TRBJ1-6; 8 bases align to TRBD1. V shed 4 bases, J shed 5 bases, and the junction held 7 bases outside the gene matches. The V gene's germline CDR1 is SNHLY and CDR2 FYNNEI. The CDR3 consists of 16 residues. The CDR3 region has the DNA TGTGCCAGCAGTGCCCTCAGGGGGCCGAATAATTCACCCCTCCACTTT. The encoded protein is CASSALRGPNNSPLHF.

The V gene is TRBV27, the J gene TRBJ1-2; D is unresolved. CDR1 is MNHEY and CDR2 is SMNVEV in the germline V gene (reference sequence). The ends were cut back, 5 bases at V and 5 bases at J, with 6 bases in the middle. CDR3 size: 11 residues. CDR3 sequence: CASSDKYGYTF. The CDR3 DNA sequence: TGTGCCAGCAGTGACAAGTATGGCTACACCTTC.

The sample holds one count of this clone. DNA of the CDR3: TGTGCCAGCAGCGTAGGCGGGAGGCCTACTTACAATGAGCAGTTCTTC. Translating it yields CASSVGGRPTYNEQFF. The gene calls are TRBV9 and TRBJ2-1; 8 bases fit TRBD2. The CDR3 is 16 residues long. Germline CDR1 SGDLS, CDR2 YYNGEE. The trim removed 0 bases at V and 4 bases at J, leaving 6 bases unmatched.

V usage is TRBV7-2 and J usage is TRBJ1-6; D is ambiguous. Trimming removed 6 bases from V and 2 bases from J, with 17 bases in between. The CDR3 covers 17 residues. CDR1 and CDR2 from the germline V gene are SGHTA and FQGNSA. In DNA form, the CDR3 reads TGTGCCAGCAGTAGAGCGTTCCGGGGTACCTATAATTCACCCCTCCACTTT. Residues: CASSRAFRGTYNSPLHF. The entire variable domain, with the rest obtained from reference TRBV7-2 and TRBJ1-6, is as follows: GAGVSQSPSNKVTEKGKDVELRCDPISGHTALYWYRQSLGQGLEFLIYFQGNSAPDKSGLPSDRFSAERTGGSVSTLTIQRTQQEDSAVYLCASSRAFRGTYNSPLHFGNGTRLTVT.

The chain uses TRBV28 and TRBJ2-7, with 15 bases aligning to TRBD2. J was trimmed by 5 bases and V by 3 bases; bases with no gene match: 11. Germline V lookup: CDR1 MDHEN, CDR2 SYDVKM. This CDR3 spans 18 amino acids. The CDR3 nucleotides read TGTGCCAGCAGTTTTTGGACTAGCGGGAGGGGCCGCCCGGACGAGCAGTACTTC. It encodes CASSFWTSGRGRPDEQYF.